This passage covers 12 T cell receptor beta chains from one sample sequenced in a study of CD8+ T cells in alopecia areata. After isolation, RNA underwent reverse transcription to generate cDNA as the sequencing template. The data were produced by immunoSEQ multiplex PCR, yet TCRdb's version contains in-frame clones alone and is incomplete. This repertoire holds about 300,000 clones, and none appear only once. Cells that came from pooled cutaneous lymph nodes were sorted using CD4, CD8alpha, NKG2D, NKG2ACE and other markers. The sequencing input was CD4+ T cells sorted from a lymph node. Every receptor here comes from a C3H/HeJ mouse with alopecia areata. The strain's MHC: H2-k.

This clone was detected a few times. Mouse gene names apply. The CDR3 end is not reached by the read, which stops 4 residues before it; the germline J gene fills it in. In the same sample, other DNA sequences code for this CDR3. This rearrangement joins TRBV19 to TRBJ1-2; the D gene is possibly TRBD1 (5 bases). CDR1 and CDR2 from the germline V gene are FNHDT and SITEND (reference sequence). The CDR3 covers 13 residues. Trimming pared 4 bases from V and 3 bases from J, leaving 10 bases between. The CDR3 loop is CASSPGRDSDYTF. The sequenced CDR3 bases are TGTGCCAGCAGTCCAGGGAGGGACTCC.

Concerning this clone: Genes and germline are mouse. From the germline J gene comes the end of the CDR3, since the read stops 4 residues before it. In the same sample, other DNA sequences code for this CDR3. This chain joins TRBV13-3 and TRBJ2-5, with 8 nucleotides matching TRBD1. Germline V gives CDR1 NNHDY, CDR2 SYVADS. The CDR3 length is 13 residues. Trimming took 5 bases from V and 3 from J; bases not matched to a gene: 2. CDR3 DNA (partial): TGTGCCAGCAGCAGGGACAGGCAAGAC. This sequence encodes CASSRDRQD. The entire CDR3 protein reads CASSRDRQDTQYF.

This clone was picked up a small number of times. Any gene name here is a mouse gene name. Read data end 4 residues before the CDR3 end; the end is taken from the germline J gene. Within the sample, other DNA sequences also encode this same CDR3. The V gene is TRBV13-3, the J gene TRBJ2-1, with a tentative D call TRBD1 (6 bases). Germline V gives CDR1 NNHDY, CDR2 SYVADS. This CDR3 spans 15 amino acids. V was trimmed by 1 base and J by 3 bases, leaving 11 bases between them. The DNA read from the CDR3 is TGTGCCAGCAGTGATCGGGGCAGGGGCTATGCT. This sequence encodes CASSDRGRGYA. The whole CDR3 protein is CASSDRGRGYAEQFF.

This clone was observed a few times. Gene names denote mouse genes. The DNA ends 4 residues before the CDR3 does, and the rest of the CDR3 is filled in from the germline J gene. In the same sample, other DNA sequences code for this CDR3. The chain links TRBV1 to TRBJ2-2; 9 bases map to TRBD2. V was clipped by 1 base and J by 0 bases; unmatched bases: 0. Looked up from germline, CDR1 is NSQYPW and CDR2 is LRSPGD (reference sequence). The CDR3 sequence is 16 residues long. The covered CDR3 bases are TGCACCTGCAGTGCAGGACTGGGGGCAAACACCGGG. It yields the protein CTCSAGLGANTG. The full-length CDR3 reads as CTCSAGLGANTGQLYF. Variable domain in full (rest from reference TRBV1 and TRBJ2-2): VTLLEQNPRWRLVPRGQAVNLRCILKNSQYPWMSWYQQDLQKQLQWLFTLRSPGDKEVKSLPGADYLATRVTDTELRLQVANMSQGRTLYCTCSAGLGANTGQLYFGEGSKLTVL.

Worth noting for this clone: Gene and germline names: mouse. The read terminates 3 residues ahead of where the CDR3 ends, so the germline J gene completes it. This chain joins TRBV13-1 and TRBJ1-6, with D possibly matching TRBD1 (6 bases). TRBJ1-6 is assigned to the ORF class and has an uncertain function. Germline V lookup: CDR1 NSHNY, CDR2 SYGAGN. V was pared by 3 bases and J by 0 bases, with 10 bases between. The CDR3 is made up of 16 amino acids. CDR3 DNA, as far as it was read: TGTGCCAGCAGTGGCGGGACAAATTCCTATAATTCGCCC. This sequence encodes CASSGGTNSYNSP. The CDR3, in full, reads CASSGGTNSYNSPLYF.

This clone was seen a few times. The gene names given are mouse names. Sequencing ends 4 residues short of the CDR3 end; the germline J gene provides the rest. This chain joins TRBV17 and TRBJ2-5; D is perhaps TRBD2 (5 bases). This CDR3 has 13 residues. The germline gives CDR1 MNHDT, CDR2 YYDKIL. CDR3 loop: CASSRNWWDTQYF. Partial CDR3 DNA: TGTGCTAGCAGTAGAAACTGGTGGGAC.

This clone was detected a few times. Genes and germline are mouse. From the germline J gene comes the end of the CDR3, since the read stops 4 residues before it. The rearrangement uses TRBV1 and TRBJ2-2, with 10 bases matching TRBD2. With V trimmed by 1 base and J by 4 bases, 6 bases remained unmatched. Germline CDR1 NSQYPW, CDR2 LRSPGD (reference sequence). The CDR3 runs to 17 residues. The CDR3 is CTCSAGLGGVSTGQLYF. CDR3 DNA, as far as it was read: TGCACCTGCAGTGCAGGACTGGGGGGCGTAAGCACCGGG.

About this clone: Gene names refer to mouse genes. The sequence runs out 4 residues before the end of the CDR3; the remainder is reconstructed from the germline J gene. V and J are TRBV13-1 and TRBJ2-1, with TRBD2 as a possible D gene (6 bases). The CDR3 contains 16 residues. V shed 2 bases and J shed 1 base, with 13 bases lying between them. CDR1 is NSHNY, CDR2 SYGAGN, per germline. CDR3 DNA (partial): TGTGCCAGCAGTGACCCCCCGACTGGAAACTATGCT. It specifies CASSDPPTGNYA. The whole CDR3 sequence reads CASSDPPTGNYAEQFF.

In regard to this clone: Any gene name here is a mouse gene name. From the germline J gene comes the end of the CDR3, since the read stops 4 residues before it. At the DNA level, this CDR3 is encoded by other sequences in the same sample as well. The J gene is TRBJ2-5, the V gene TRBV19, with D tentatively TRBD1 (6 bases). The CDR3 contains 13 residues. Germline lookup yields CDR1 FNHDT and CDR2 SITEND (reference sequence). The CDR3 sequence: CASSIPRGDTQYF. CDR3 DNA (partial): TGTGCCAGCAGTATACCCAGGGGAGAC.

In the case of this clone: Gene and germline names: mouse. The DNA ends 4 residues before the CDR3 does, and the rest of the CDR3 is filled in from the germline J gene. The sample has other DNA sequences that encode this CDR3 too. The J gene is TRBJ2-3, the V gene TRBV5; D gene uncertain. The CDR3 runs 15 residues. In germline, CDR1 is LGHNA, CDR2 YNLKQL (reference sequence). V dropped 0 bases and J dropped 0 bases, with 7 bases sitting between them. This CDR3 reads CASSQDTDSAETLYF. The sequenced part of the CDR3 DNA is TGTGCCAGCAGCCAAGACACAGATAGTGCAGAA.

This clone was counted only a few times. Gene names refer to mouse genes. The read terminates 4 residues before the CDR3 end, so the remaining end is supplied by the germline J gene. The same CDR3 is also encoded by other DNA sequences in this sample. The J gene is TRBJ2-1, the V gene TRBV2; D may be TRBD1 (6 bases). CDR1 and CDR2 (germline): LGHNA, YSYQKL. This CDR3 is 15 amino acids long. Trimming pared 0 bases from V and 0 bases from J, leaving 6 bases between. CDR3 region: CASSQEGGNYAEQFF. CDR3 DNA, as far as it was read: TGTGCCAGCAGCCAAGAAGGGGGTAACTATGCT.

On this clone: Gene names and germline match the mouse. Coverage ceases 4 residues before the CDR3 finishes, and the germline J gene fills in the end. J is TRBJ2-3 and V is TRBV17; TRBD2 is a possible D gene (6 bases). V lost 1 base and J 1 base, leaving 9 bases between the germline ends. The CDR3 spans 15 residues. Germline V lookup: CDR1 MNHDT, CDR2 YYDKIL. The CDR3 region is CASSRVGGGAETLYF. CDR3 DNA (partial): TGTGCTAGCAGTAGAGTTGGGGGTGGTGCAGAA.